This TCR beta chain came from a study of persistence of HIV-infected CD4 T cells. This was the immunoSEQ version 4 assay in survey mode. TCRdb's copy holds only in-frame clones and misses some; the assay was immunoSEQ multiplex PCR. This sample has fewer than 40,000 clones, with around 82% found just once. The CDR3 is 13 amino acids. V was pared by 5 bases and J by 3 bases, with 13 bases between. The germline CDR1 and CDR2 sequences are GTSNPN and SVGIG (reference sequence). Stimulation used 7.5 to 10 ug/mL lysate from CMV-infected fibroblasts. CD40L/CD69 double-negative CD45RO-high memory CD4+ T cells were collected. Overall study findings and caveats: CMV- and Gag-responding cells had lower TCRbeta richness than CD3/CD28-responding cells.

This clone was seen a single time. Antigen: not known. This specimen consisted of CD4+ T cells sorted from PBMCs after roughly 18-hour stimulation, obtained from a patient who received antiretroviral therapy. The TCR was taken from an adult man with HIV who was CMV-seropositive. V usage is TRBV30 and J usage is TRBJ1-1; D remains unclear. As DNA, the CDR3 is TGTGCCTGGTTAGAGCGGGTGGACACTGAAGCTTTCTTT. Protein: CAWLERVDTEAFF.